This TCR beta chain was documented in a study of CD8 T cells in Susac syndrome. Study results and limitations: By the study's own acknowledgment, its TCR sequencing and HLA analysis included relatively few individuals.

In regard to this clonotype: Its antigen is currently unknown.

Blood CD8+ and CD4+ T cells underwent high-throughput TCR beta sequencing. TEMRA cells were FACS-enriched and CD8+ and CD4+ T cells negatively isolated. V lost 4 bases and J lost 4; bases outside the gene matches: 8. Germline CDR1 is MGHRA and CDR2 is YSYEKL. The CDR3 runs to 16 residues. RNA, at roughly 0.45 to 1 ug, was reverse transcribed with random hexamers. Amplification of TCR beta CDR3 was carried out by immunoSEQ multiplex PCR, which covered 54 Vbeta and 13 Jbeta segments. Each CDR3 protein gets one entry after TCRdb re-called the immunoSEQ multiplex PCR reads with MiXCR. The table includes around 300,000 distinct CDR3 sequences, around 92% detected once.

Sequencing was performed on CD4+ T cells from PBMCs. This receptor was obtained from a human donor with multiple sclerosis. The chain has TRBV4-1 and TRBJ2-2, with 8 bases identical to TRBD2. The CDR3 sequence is CASSPPGGRVTGELFF. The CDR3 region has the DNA TGCGCCAGCAGCCCCCCGGGGGGGCGAGTCACCGGGGAGCTGTTTTTT.